Sequencing of this T cell receptor (beta chain) was carried out in a study of cytomegalovirus exposure and HLA in healthy donors. About the research overall: A data release that came early held tens of millions of unique TCRs from HLA-typed donors.

The length of the CDR3 is 16 residues. V lost 6 bases and J lost 4; bases outside the gene matches: 10. Germline CDR1 MNHEY, CDR2 SMNVEV (reference sequence). The primer mix had 60 Vbeta and 13 Jbeta primers. Sequenced by immunoSEQ multiplex PCR; TCRdb stores in-frame clones only, minus some. Of approximately 32,000 clones listed, 90% to 95% are singletons. The sequence derives from a woman younger than 35 in good health and CMV-seronegative. The specimen sequenced was PBMCs. The chain links TRBV27 to TRBJ1-2; 11 nucleotides line up with TRBD1. CDR3 in amino acids: CASRRSPGQGVYGYTF. The CDR3 region has the DNA TGTGCCAGCAGGAGGAGCCCGGGACAGGGGGTCTATGGCTACACCTTC.